The sequence of this T cell receptor (beta chain) was determined in a study of control samples from healthy donors and cancer patients. The CDR3 has 14 amino acids. V lost 4 bases, J lost 6 bases, and 13 bases lay in between. Germline assignment: CDR1 SGHVS and CDR2 FQNEAQ. The method was immunoSEQ multiplex PCR; TCRdb's version includes in-frame clones alone and lacks a portion of them. The sample has about 170,000 clones, 91% seen once. V usage is TRBV7-8 and J usage is TRBJ1-5; perhaps TRBD1 as D (6 bases). Material: blood. The receptor was isolated from a woman in her twenties or thirties in good health. The CDR3 loop is CASSSDRSGQPQHF. The CDR3 coding sequence is TGTGCCAGCAGCTCCGACAGGAGTGGTCAGCCCCAGCATTTT.